Listed here are 23 T cell receptor beta chains from one sample, sequenced in a study of blood T cell repertoires in COVID-19. Profiling relied on immunoSEQ multiplex PCR, and the TCRdb table lists in-frame clones only, not all of them. The sample shows roughly 130,000 clones, about 76% of them seen only once. The sequencing sample was made of peripheral blood. These TCRs come from an older man with acute or convalescent COVID-19.

The chain joins TRBV5-8 to TRBJ2-7; 12 positions match TRBD2. The CDR3 sequence is 17 residues long. Germline CDR1 SGHTS, CDR2 YDEGEE. With V trimmed by 6 bases and J by 3 bases, 13 bases remained unmatched. This CDR3 reads CASNIGTSGPRGYEQYF. The CDR3 bases are TGTGCCAGCAACATCGGGACTAGCGGGCCCCGGGGCTACGAGCAGTACTTC.

The CDR3 loop is CASSFDRGDEQYF. CDR3 in DNA: TGTGCCAGCAGTTTCGACAGGGGGGACGAGCAGTACTTC. The chain couples TRBV5-4 to TRBJ2-7, with TRBD1 matching over 9 bases. The CDR3 loop spans 13 amino acids. Trimming cost V 5 bases and J 5 bases; bases outside gene matches: 5. The germline V gene has CDR1 SGHNT and CDR2 YYREEE (reference sequence).

This chain uses TRBV7-3 with TRBJ1-5; D is ambiguous. CDR3 length equals 11 residues. Trimming cost V 8 bases and J 4 bases, with 6 bases left between them. Germline V gives CDR1 SGHTA, CDR2 FQGTGA. The CDR3 loop reads CASGLNQPQHF. CDR3 nucleotide sequence: TGTGCCAGCGGGCTTAATCAGCCCCAGCATTTT.

This clone was seen a single time. V usage is TRBV7-3 and J usage is TRBJ2-6; 9 bases are a match to TRBD1. Germline V gene lookup returns CDR1 SGHTA and CDR2 FQGTGA. The CDR3 loop spans 18 amino acids. The V gene end was trimmed by 3 bases and the J gene end by 3 bases; junction bases not matched to a gene: 9. The CDR3 sequence is CASSFYGTGPGGANVLTF. CDR3 sequence (DNA): TGTGCCAGCAGCTTCTACGGGACAGGGCCGGGTGGGGCCAACGTCCTGACTTTC. Full variable domain (rest looked up from reference TRBV7-3 and TRBJ2-6): GAGVSQTPSNKVTEKGKYVELRCDPISGHTALYWYRQSLGQGPEFLIYFQGTGAADDSGLPNDRFFAVRPEGSVSTLKIQRTERGDSAVYLCASSFYGTGPGGANVLTFGAGSRLTVL.

The genes are TRBV28 and TRBJ1-5; D uncertain. Germline V gives CDR1 MDHEN, CDR2 SYDVKM. Deletions cut 2 bases from V and 4 bases from J, with 12 bases between. This CDR3 is built from 15 residues. The CDR3 here is CASSLGRATNQPQHF. DNA of the CDR3: TGTGCCAGCAGTTTAGGGCGGGCCACTAATCAGCCCCAGCATTTT.

This chain joins TRBV12-3 or TRBV12-4 and TRBJ1-4; the D is unclear. V was clipped by 5 bases and J by 6 bases, with 4 bases between them. The CDR3 is 11 amino acids. DNA of the CDR3: TGTGCCAGCAGTCGAGATGAAAAACTGTTTTTT. Its translation is CASSRDEKLFF.

This chain uses TRBV29-1 with TRBJ2-7, with 11 bases aligning to TRBD2. The CDR3 has 16 residues. Trimming at V came to 7 bases and at J to 2 bases, leaving 13 bases not matched to a gene. CDR1 and CDR2 from the germline V gene are SQVTM and ANQGSEA. CDR3 sequence (DNA): TGCAGCGCCGCGGGTCTAGCGGGGGGCCGCACCTACGAGCAGTACTTC. Translation gives CSAAGLAGGRTYEQYF.

V usage is TRBV18 and J usage is TRBJ2-7; 10 nucleotides match TRBD1. Germline V lookup: CDR1 KGHSH, CDR2 LQKENI. The CDR3 sequence is 16 residues long. V was clipped by 4 bases and J by 5 bases; unmatched bases: 11. The CDR3 DNA is TGTGCCAGCTCACTACTATTGACGACAGGGGGCCACGAGCAGTACTTC. This encodes CASSLLLTTGGHEQYF.

This clone was observed a handful of times. The rearrangement uses TRBV27 and TRBJ1-5; D is possibly TRBD1 (5 bases). This CDR3 is built from 14 residues. Trimming cost V 2 bases and J 5 bases, with 10 bases left between them. Germline CDR1 MNHEY, CDR2 SMNVEV (reference sequence). CDR3 loop: CASSLGGSHQPQHF. The CDR3 DNA is TGTGCCAGCAGTTTAGGGGGGTCCCATCAGCCCCAGCATTTT.

The V and J genes are TRBV7-2 and TRBJ1-5; D is unresolved. The V and J ends lost 3 bases and 7 bases respectively, with 10 bases between them. The CDR3 totals 13 residues. Germline V gene sequence: CDR1 SGHTA, CDR2 FQGNSA. In nucleotides, the CDR3 is TGTGCCAGCAGCTTCGGGGTACAACAGCCCCAGCATTTT. This codes for CASSFGVQQPQHF. Drawing the rest from reference TRBV7-2 and TRBJ1-5, the complete variable domain is GAGVSQSPSNKVTEKGKDVELRCDPISGHTALYWYRQSLGQGLEFLIYFQGNSAPDKSGLPSDRFSAERTGGSVSTLTIQRTQQEDSAVYLCASSFGVQQPQHFGDGTRLSIL.

The chain carries TRBV12-3 or TRBV12-4 and TRBJ1-6; no clear D. The V end was cut by 1 base, the J end by 12 bases, with 10 bases between. This CDR3 has 13 amino acids. The CDR3 nucleotides are TGTGCCAGCAGTTTAGATGACGGAGGACCCCTCCACTTT. This sequence encodes CASSLDDGGPLHF.

J is TRBJ1-2 and V is TRBV18; tentatively, D is TRBD1 (6 bases). The CDR3 runs 16 residues. Deletions cut 3 bases from V and 0 bases from J, with 14 bases between. The V gene's germline CDR1 is KGHSH and CDR2 LQKENI. DNA of the CDR3: TGTGCCAGCTCACCCACGGACAGTCCTACTAACTATGGCTACACCTTC. Its protein product is CASSPTDSPTNYGYTF. Supplemented by reference TRBV18 and TRBJ1-2, the full variable domain reads NAGVMQNPRHLVRRRGQEARLRCSPMKGHSHVYWYRQLPEEGLKFMVYLQKENIIDESGMPKERFSAEFPKEGPSILRIQQVVRGDSAAYFCASSPTDSPTNYGYTFGSGTRLTVV.

The chain couples TRBV12-3 or TRBV12-4 to TRBJ1-2, with no clear D. V dropped 3 bases and J dropped 2 bases, with 7 bases sitting between them. This CDR3 region has 13 residues. The CDR3 sequence is CASSFGVNYGYTF. The DNA for the CDR3 is TGTGCCAGCAGTTTTGGAGTAAACTATGGCTACACCTTC.

The CDR3 DNA reads as TGCGCCAGCAGCCAAGATCCCCCAGGGAGGCACTATGGCTACACCTTC. Residues: CASSQDPPGRHYGYTF. This chain uses TRBV4-3 with TRBJ1-2; maybe TRBD1 (5 bases). The CDR3 has 16 residues. CDR1 and CDR2 from the germline V gene are LGHNA and YSLEER. V was clipped by 0 bases and J by 3 bases, with 14 bases between them.

The rearrangement uses TRBV19 and TRBJ2-5, with 7 bases matching TRBD2. Germline assignment: CDR1 LNHDA and CDR2 SQIVND (reference sequence). V lost 5 bases, J lost 3 bases, and 3 bases stayed unmatched. The CDR3 length is 13 residues. CDR3 sequence (DNA): TGTGCCAGTAGTCTCGGGACTAAAGAGACCCAGTACTTC. This translates into CASSLGTKETQYF.

As to this clone: Other DNA sequences in this specimen translate into the identical CDR3. This chain uses TRBV28 with TRBJ1-5, with D tentatively TRBD1 (5 bases). From germline, CDR1 is MDHEN and CDR2 SYDVKM. There are 14 residues in the CDR3. Trimming pared 2 bases from V and 6 bases from J, leaving 11 bases between. CDR3 coding DNA: TGTGCCAGCAGTTTACGCCAGGGTGGTCAGCCCCAGCATTTT. Amino acids: CASSLRQGGQPQHF.

V gene TRBV5-1 combines with J gene TRBJ1-1, with a weak D call TRBD1 (5 bases). The germline gives CDR1 SGHRS, CDR2 YFSETQ. The CDR3 is 14 amino acids. V dropped 4 bases and J dropped 2 bases, with 12 bases sitting between them. The CDR3 region has the DNA TGCGCCAGCAGCGAAAAGACAGCTAACACTGAAGCTTTCTTT. Its protein product is CASSEKTANTEAFF.

This clone came up once. The genes are TRBV11-3 and TRBJ2-5; 7 bases are shared with TRBD2. CDR1 and CDR2 from the germline V gene are SGHNT and YENEEA. J lost 5 bases, V lost 3 bases, and 3 bases had no gene match. There are 13 residues in the CDR3. Here the CDR3 DNA reads TGTGCCAGCAGCTTGGGGGGGAGTGAGACCCAGTACTTC. Translation gives CASSLGGSETQYF.

This CDR3 is CASSPDRDYEQYF. CDR3 nucleotide sequence: TGCGCCAGCAGCCCTGACAGGGACTACGAGCAGTACTTC. The chain links TRBV5-1 to TRBJ2-7, with TRBD1 matching 7 bases. This CDR3 is 13 amino acids long. With 4 bases clipped from V and 3 bases from J, the junction kept 4 bases outside the gene matches. Germline CDR1 is SGHRS and CDR2 is YFSETQ.

Details on this clone: At one end, the junction sequence differs from germline, possibly due to a read error. The V and J genes are TRBV12-3 or TRBV12-4 and TRBJ1-2; D is ambiguous. This CDR3 region has 12 residues. The CDR3 DNA reads as TGCGCCTCCAGAAAAGCTAACTATGGCTACACCTTC. Amino acid sequence: CASRKANYGYTF.

This chain joins TRBV3-1 (or the pseudogene TRBV3-2) and TRBJ2-7; 8 bases map to TRBD1. Germline trimming cut 4 bases from V and 6 bases from J; bases unmatched to any gene: 2. The CDR3 extends over 12 amino acids. Looked up from germline, CDR1 is LGHDT and CDR2 is YNNKEL (reference sequence). CDR3 region: CASSPTGVEQYF. The CDR3 DNA reads as TGTGCCAGCAGCCCGACAGGGGTCGAGCAGTACTTC.

The J gene is TRBJ1-4, the V gene TRBV28, with 7 nucleotides matching TRBD1. V trimming: 8 bases; J trimming: 7 bases; junction bases outside the gene matches: 7. Germline-derived CDR1 and CDR2 are MDHEN and SYDVKM. The CDR3 loop spans 13 amino acids. The CDR3: CASSGGQGEKLFF. As DNA, the CDR3 is TGTGCCAGCTCAGGGGGGCAGGGTGAAAAACTGTTTTTT.

The rearrangement joins TRBV29-1 to TRBJ2-1; tentatively, D is TRBD2 (6 bases). The germline V gene encodes CDR1 SQVTM and CDR2 ANQGSEA. Trimming shortened V by 5 bases and J by 5 bases, and 16 bases separated the two germline ends. The CDR3 has 14 residues. The CDR3 loop reads CSVTSGTVDNEQFF. DNA for the CDR3: TGCAGCGTTACCTCCGGGACTGTGGACAATGAGCAGTTCTTC.